This entry is about one TCR beta chain. In TCRdb, the RT-PCR reads were re-called with MiXCR into one record per CDR3 protein. Among hundreds of thousands of distinct CDR3 sequences listed, 12% to 15% were seen once. The V end lost 4 bases, the J end lost 8 bases, and 14 bases lay between the germline ends. Germline CDR1 SGHDN, CDR2 FVKESK. The CDR3 length is 14 residues. The rearrangement joins TRBV14 to TRBJ1-4; maybe TRBD1 (5 bases). The sample taken for sequencing was memory CD4+ T cells from blood. The sequence derives from a female donor in good health, serving as a healthy control. Written as DNA, the CDR3 is TGTGCCAGCAGCCCGGGGGAAACACAGGAAAAACTGTTTTTT. Protein: CASSPGETQEKLFF.